This entry describes one T cell receptor (beta chain). The sample is drawn from a study of blood T cell repertoires in COVID-19. Across the study: Sites across the United States, Italy and Spain contributed samples from acute and convalescent COVID-19. The analysed material was cDNA or gDNA that came from T cells, B-cell-depleted T cells, or PBMCs.

J gave up 2 bases and V 3 bases, and 3 bases lay outside the gene matches. The CDR3 extends over 15 amino acids. The V gene's germline CDR1 is LGHNA and CDR2 YSLEER. In the source study's methods: By means of reference gene primer amplification, nucleated cell counts were estimated. TCRdb keeps only in-frame clones here, not all; method: immunoSEQ multiplex PCR. D and trimming come from the DNA, and the V and J calls and clone size come from that table. The data show hundreds of thousands of clones, approximately 86% seen once. The rearrangement uses TRBV4-3 and TRBJ1-3; 8 bases align to TRBD1. This sequence was found in an older woman who had recovered from COVID-19. The sample consisted of peripheral blood. The CDR3 is CASSHTTGAGNTIYF. CDR3 DNA: TGCGCCAGCAGCCACACGACAGGGGCTGGAAACACCATATATTTT.